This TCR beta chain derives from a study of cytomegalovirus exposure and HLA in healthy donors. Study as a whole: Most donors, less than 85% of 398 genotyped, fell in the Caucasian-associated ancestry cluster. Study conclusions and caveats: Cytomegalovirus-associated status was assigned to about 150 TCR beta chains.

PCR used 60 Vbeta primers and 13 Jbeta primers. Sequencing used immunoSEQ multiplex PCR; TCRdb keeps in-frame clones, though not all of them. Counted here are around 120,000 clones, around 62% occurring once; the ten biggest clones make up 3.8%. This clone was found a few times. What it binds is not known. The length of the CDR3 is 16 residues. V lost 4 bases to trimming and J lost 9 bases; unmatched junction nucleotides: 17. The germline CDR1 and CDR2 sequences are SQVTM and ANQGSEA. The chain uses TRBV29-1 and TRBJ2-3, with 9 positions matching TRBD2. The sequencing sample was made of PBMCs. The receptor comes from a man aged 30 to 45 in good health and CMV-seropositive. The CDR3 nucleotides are TGCAGCGTTGCCGGCTGGGCGGGGGGGGCCCCGGGCACGCAGTATTTT. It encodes CSVAGWAGGAPGTQYF.